Listed below are T cell receptor beta chains from one sample, sequenced in a study of fetal regulatory T cell absence and autoimmunity. The method was immunoSEQ multiplex PCR; TCRdb's version includes in-frame clones alone and lacks a portion of them. The sample contains 95,000 or so clones, 60% to 80% of which appear only once. The sample consisted of pancreas tissue. The receptors were gathered from a male donor with IPEX syndrome. Each CDR3 is given without its conserved first and last residue. Size values are once, few and many counts, or a class for expanded clones, and some rows have none.

abundance	j_gene	v_gene	CDR3aa
NA	TRBJ1-4	TRBV28	ASRQGSTNEKLF
NA	TRBJ2-7	TRBV7-2	ASSLNPSSYEQY
NA	TRBJ2-1	TRBV6-1	ASSEGGPNEQF
NA	TRBJ2-1	TRBV15	ATGQGPMDEQF
few	TRBJ2-7	TRBV30	AWHPGGYEQY
NA	TRBJ1-2	TRBV13	ASSLLGLSRGYT
NA	TRBJ2-7	TRBV6-6	ASSYGTGGYEQY
NA	TRBJ1-5	TRBV19	ASSGTFINQPQH
few	TRBJ1-2	TRBV2	ASSEMAAAGYT
NA	TRBJ2-7	TRBV7-9	ASSAGRDIAYEQY
NA	TRBJ2-1	TRBV30	AWSVGQGIYNEQF
NA	TRBJ2-7	TRBV6-5	ASSSRGTYEQY
NA	TRBJ1-1	TRBV2	ASSRTVNTEAF
NA	TRBJ2-7	TRBV7-2	ASSLAGGSYEQY